These 32 T cell receptor beta chains originate from one sample sequenced in a study of shared clonotypes between healthy human individuals. The assay was immunoSEQ multiplex PCR, and TCRdb's table has in-frame clones only and misses some. The sample lists 450,000 to 600,000 clones, around 79% occurring once. Sequencing was performed on PBMCs. The receptors come from a woman in her forties in good health. Some clones in this sample may be carry-over from other donors' samples.

The table lists this clone with a few counts. The V call is TRBV5-1, the J call TRBJ1-1, with TRBD1 as a possible D gene (5 bases). Germline loops: CDR1 SGHRS, CDR2 YFSETQ. V lost 4 bases to trimming and J lost 1 base, with 14 bases between them. CDR3 length: 15 residues. The CDR3 region is CASSPGGVRNTEAFF. CDR3 DNA: TGCGCCAGCAGCCCCGGGGGGGTTAGGAACACTGAAGCTTTCTTT.

The V gene is TRBV9, the J gene TRBJ2-1, with 10 positions matching TRBD2. The V gene's germline CDR1 is SGDLS and CDR2 YYNGEE. Trimming at V came to 3 bases and at J to 6 bases, leaving 6 bases not matched to a gene. The CDR3 runs to 15 residues. The CDR3 nucleotides read TGTGCCAGCAGCGCTAGCGGGAGTTGGGGCAATGAGCAGTTCTTC. It yields the protein CASSASGSWGNEQFF.

The chain carries TRBV27 and TRBJ2-1; 13 nucleotides line up with TRBD2. Germline CDR1 is MNHEY and CDR2 is SMNVEV (reference sequence). This CDR3 is 16 amino acids long. V shed 10 bases and J 7 bases; nucleotides not matched to a gene: 13. CDR3 DNA sequence: TGTGCCACCAAGGTACTAGCGGGAGGGTCCCTTAATGAGCAGTTCTTC. Encoded protein: CATKVLAGGSLNEQFF.

The V and J genes are TRBV27 and TRBJ2-1, with 12 bases that match TRBD2. This CDR3 region has 17 residues. Germline loops: CDR1 MNHEY, CDR2 SMNVEV (reference sequence). Trimming cost V 3 bases and J 5 bases; bases outside gene matches: 8. Here the CDR3 reads CASSFRASGRADNEQFF. Written as DNA, the CDR3 is TGTGCCAGCAGTTTTAGGGCTAGCGGGAGGGCAGACAATGAGCAGTTCTTC.

CDR3 DNA sequence: TGTGCCAGCAGCTTCGGGGGATCCCCCTATGGCTACACCTTC. As protein: CASSFGGSPYGYTF. The chain has TRBV11-2 and TRBJ1-2, with TRBD1 as a possible D gene (5 bases). This CDR3 comprises 14 residues. V dropped 3 bases and J dropped 4 bases, with 12 bases sitting between them. Germline-derived CDR1 and CDR2 are SGHAT and FQNNGV.

The V and J genes are TRBV9 and TRBJ2-2; possibly TRBD2 for D (6 bases). Germline CDR1 SGDLS, CDR2 YYNGEE. The CDR3 is made up of 14 amino acids. V gave up 7 bases and J gave up 6 bases, with 16 bases separating them. CDR3 region: CASSPGGWSGELFF. CDR3 DNA: TGTGCCAGCTCCCCTGGAGGGTGGTCCGGGGAGCTGTTTTTT.

This clone appeared a few times. The rearrangement links TRBV27 to TRBJ1-5; D not resolved. The V end was cut by 7 bases, the J end by 6 bases, with 10 bases between. The germline gives CDR1 MNHEY, CDR2 SMNVEV (reference sequence). The CDR3 contains 12 residues. The CDR3 sequence is CASTGRGQPQHF. CDR3 nucleotides: TGTGCCAGCACCGGACGCGGTCAGCCCCAGCATTTT.

This chain uses TRBV6-6 with TRBJ1-1, with D maybe TRBD1 (6 bases). The CDR3 is 15 amino acids. Germline CDR1 and CDR2: MNHNY and SVGAGI (reference sequence). Trimming stripped 4 bases from V and 3 bases from J, with 15 bases between. CDR3 loop: CASSWTRTAYTEAFF. The CDR3, as DNA: TGTGCCAGCAGTTGGACGAGGACAGCCTACACTGAAGCTTTCTTT.

The chain recombines TRBV2 with TRBJ2-3; tentatively, D is TRBD2 (6 bases). The germline V and J ends were trimmed by 8 bases and 0 bases, with 12 bases remaining between them. The CDR3 length is 14 residues. Germline-derived CDR1 and CDR2 are SNHLY and FYNNEI. CDR3 sequence: CASLAVTSTDTQYF. CDR3 DNA sequence: TGTGCCAGCTTAGCGGTAACTAGCACAGATACGCAGTATTTT.

The rearrangement links TRBV7-9 to TRBJ2-7, with 8 bases fitting TRBD2. Germline V gives CDR1 SEHNR, CDR2 FQNEAQ (reference sequence). This CDR3 spans 15 amino acids. The trim removed 4 bases at V and 3 bases at J, leaving 8 bases unmatched. The CDR3 reads CASSSQRESIYEQYF. The CDR3 bases are TGTGCCAGCAGCTCACAGCGGGAGAGTATCTACGAGCAGTACTTC.

This chain joins TRBV13 and TRBJ2-5; 13 nucleotides align to TRBD2. The germline CDR1 and CDR2 sequences are PRHDT and FYEKMQ (reference sequence). J lost 5 bases, V lost 5 bases, and 8 bases had no gene match. The CDR3 has 16 amino acids. CDR3 nucleotides: TGTGCCAGCAGCCCCGGACTAGCGGGAGCGGGGGAGACCCAGTACTTC. It encodes CASSPGLAGAGETQYF.

This chain links TRBV7-2 with TRBJ2-5, with TRBD2 matching over 8 bases. The better agreement between TRBJ2-7 and the DNA end casts doubt on the J call. Germline assignment: CDR1 SGHTA and CDR2 FQGNSA. This CDR3 region has 15 residues. CDR3 protein: CASSPGTGGFYEQYF. For the CDR3, the DNA is TGTGCCAGCAGCCCCGGGACGGGAGGGTTCTACGAGCAGTACTTC.

This sequence joins TRBV5-1 and TRBJ1-6; 7 bases are shared with TRBD1. The CDR3 has 14 residues. Unmatched junction bases numbered 3, after V lost 2 bases and J lost 7 bases. Germline values: CDR1 SGHRS, CDR2 YFSETQ. CDR3 DNA: TGCGCCAGCAGCTTCCAACAGGGGAATTCACCCCTCCACTTT. Protein sequence: CASSFQQGNSPLHF.

This clone is a singleton in its sample. V gene TRBV7-2 combines with J gene TRBJ1-4; 7 bases are shared with TRBD1. Per germline, CDR1 SGHTA and CDR2 FQGNSA. V shed 4 bases and J 10 bases; nucleotides not matched to a gene: 15. The length of the CDR3 is 16 residues. The CDR3 DNA is TGTGCCAGCAGCTCTGCGGGGGGCAGGGAGGGGGCAAAACTGTTTTTT. This sequence encodes CASSSAGGREGAKLFF.

The sample holds a few counts of this clone. This rearrangement joins TRBV29-1 to TRBJ2-7; 11 bases are shared with TRBD2. This CDR3 has 13 amino acids. Germline-derived CDR1 and CDR2 are SQVTM and ANQGSEA. Losses at the gene ends were 5 bases for V and 2 bases for J; bases not matched to a gene: 2. CDR3 in DNA: TGCAGCGTTCAGACTAGCGGGGCCTACGAGCAGTACTTC. Translation: CSVQTSGAYEQYF.

This clone was recorded a few times. This chain connects TRBV19 to TRBJ1-2, with D possibly matching TRBD1 (6 bases). V was trimmed by 4 bases and J by 2 bases, leaving 11 bases between them. The CDR3 spans 14 residues. Germline V gene data show CDR1 as LNHDA and CDR2 as SQIVND (reference sequence). Written as DNA, the CDR3 is TGTGCCAGTAGTACCGGGGACACCAACTATGGCTACACCTTC. Protein product: CASSTGDTNYGYTF.

The chain is built from TRBV30 and TRBJ2-5; no definite D call. V was shortened by 0 bases and J by 0 bases, with 11 bases between the two germline ends. Germline values: CDR1 GTSNPN, CDR2 SVGIG (reference sequence). The CDR3 runs 15 residues. The DNA of the CDR3 is TGTGCCTGGAGTGTACTCCTCGAGTACCAAGAGACCCAGTACTTC. It specifies CAWSVLLEYQETQYF.

CDR3 sequence reads: CASSQARVTEQFF. The DNA for the CDR3 is TGTGCCAGCAGCCAAGCCAGGGTGACTGAGCAGTTCTTC. The V call is TRBV14, the J call TRBJ2-1; TRBD1 might be the D (5 bases). Germline V gene lookup returns CDR1 SGHDN and CDR2 FVKESK. Trimming took off 1 base at V and 9 bases at J, with 10 bases between the two ends. CDR3 length: 13 residues.

This rearrangement joins TRBV2 to TRBJ2-1, with D possibly matching TRBD2 (5 bases). Germline V gene sequence: CDR1 SNHLY, CDR2 FYNNEI. Trimming cost V 4 bases and J 8 bases, with 12 bases left between them. CDR3 length: 13 residues. The CDR3 DNA reads as TGTGCCAGCAGTGTCACTAGAGACGATGAGCAGTTCTTC. Translating it yields CASSVTRDDEQFF. The full variable domain, completed using reference TRBV2 and TRBJ2-1, is EPEVTQTPSHQVTQMGQEVILRCVPISNHLYFYWYRQILGQKVEFLVSFYNNEISEKSEIFDDQFSVERPDGSNFTLKIRSTKLEDSAMYFCASSVTRDDEQFFGPGTRLTVL.

V usage is TRBV28 and J usage is TRBJ2-1; D is unresolved. V lost 1 base, J lost 9 bases, and 7 bases lay in between. The CDR3 is 12 residues long. The V gene's germline CDR1 is MDHEN and CDR2 SYDVKM. The CDR3 bases are TGTGCCAGCAGTTTATTGTTCACTGAGCAGTTCTTC. This translates into CASSLLFTEQFF. Combining the CDR3 with reference TRBV28 and TRBJ2-1 gives the whole variable domain DVKVTQSSRYLVKRTGEKVFLECVQDMDHENMFWYRQDPGLGLRLIYFSYDVKMKEKGDIPEGYSVSREKKERFSLILESASTNQTSMYLCASSLLFTEQFFGPGTRLTVL.

In this sample, this clone turned up once. V and J are TRBV7-3 and TRBJ2-1; D is unresolved. Germline values: CDR1 SGHTA, CDR2 FQGTGA. The CDR3 is 14 residues long. Trimming took 2 bases from V and 4 from J, leaving 9 bases between them. CDR3 bases: TGTGCCAGCAGCTTATCTGCGGAATACAATGAGCAGTTCTTC. Its protein is CASSLSAEYNEQFF.

This clone was counted between two and nine times. The chain has TRBV19 and TRBJ1-5; weak D call: TRBD1 (6 bases). Germline CDR1 LNHDA, CDR2 SQIVND (reference sequence). The CDR3 is 13 residues long. V lost 4 bases, J lost 7 bases, and 11 bases lay in between. DNA for the CDR3: TGTGCCAGTAGTACCACTACAGGGCAGCCCCAGCATTTT. The encoded protein is CASSTTTGQPQHF.

V is TRBV10-2 and J is TRBJ2-5, with 7 bases matching TRBD1. V trimming: 6 bases; J trimming: 0 bases; junction bases outside the gene matches: 4. The CDR3 runs to 14 residues. CDR1 WSHSY and CDR2 SAAADI come from the germline V gene. In nucleotides, the CDR3 is TGCGCCAGCAGCCGACAGGGATACCAAGAGACCCAGTACTTC. This codes for CASSRQGYQETQYF.

V usage is TRBV27 and J usage is TRBJ1-6; D is ambiguous. Trimming stripped 4 bases from V and 0 bases from J, with 7 bases between. Germline CDR1 reads MNHEY; CDR2 reads SMNVEV (reference sequence). The CDR3 length is 15 residues. The CDR3 protein is CASSSAGSYNSPLHF. The CDR3 bases are TGTGCCAGCAGTTCCGCGGGCTCCTATAATTCACCCCTCCACTTT.

The J gene is TRBJ2-3, the V gene TRBV6-1; tentatively, D is TRBD2 (6 bases). The CDR3 has 18 amino acids. Trimming cost V 4 bases and J 0 bases, with 20 bases left between them. Looked up from germline, CDR1 is MNHNS and CDR2 is SASEGT. Written as DNA, the CDR3 is TGTGCCAGCAGTGTGACAGAACTCGGGGGTTCTAGCACAGATACGCAGTATTTT. Translating gives CASSVTELGGSSTDTQYF.

This sequence joins TRBV6-1 and TRBJ2-1; 7 nucleotides line up with TRBD2. The V gene's germline CDR1 is MNHNS and CDR2 SASEGT. CDR3 size: 12 residues. The junction had 3 bases not matched to a gene; V was cut back by 5 bases and J by 8 bases. CDR3 in amino acids: CASSRTRDEQFF. Here the CDR3 DNA reads TGTGCCAGCAGTAGGACTAGGGATGAGCAGTTCTTC.

This clone has just a few counts. The chain uses TRBV28 and TRBJ2-7; D is uncertain. This CDR3 contains 16 residues. CDR1 MDHEN and CDR2 SYDVKM come from the germline V gene. V was pared by 6 bases and J by 1 base, with 19 bases between. The CDR3 DNA follows: TGTGCCAGCAGAACCGAAAGCCACGGGCAGTCCTACGAGCAGTACTTC. Its protein is CASRTESHGQSYEQYF.

This chain uses TRBV18 with TRBJ2-7; D may be TRBD1 (6 bases). Germline V gene sequence: CDR1 KGHSH, CDR2 LQKENI. The CDR3 covers 14 residues. With 3 bases removed from V and 3 bases from J, the gap between germline ends came to 12 bases. The chain's CDR3 is CASSPGTSFYEQYF. In DNA, the CDR3 is TGTGCCAGCTCACCGGGGACATCCTTCTACGAGCAGTACTTC.

This clone has just a few counts. The rearrangement joins TRBV27 to TRBJ2-7; tentatively, D is TRBD2 (6 bases). The CDR3 consists of 12 residues. CDR1 and CDR2 from the germline V gene are MNHEY and SMNVEV (reference sequence). The V end lost 4 bases, the J end lost 3 bases, and 7 bases lay between the germline ends. CDR3 bases: TGTGCCAGCAGTTCGGGACTCTACGAGCAGTACTTC. Translation gives CASSSGLYEQYF.

The J gene is TRBJ2-1, the V gene TRBV19, with 14 bases aligning to TRBD2. Germline-derived CDR1 and CDR2 are LNHDA and SQIVND (reference sequence). The CDR3 is 16 residues long. The J segment lost 6 bases and the V segment lost 2 bases, leaving 3 bases of the junction unmatched. CDR3 region: CASSIQGLAGVNEQFF. Here the CDR3 DNA reads TGTGCCAGTAGTATACAGGGACTAGCGGGAGTCAATGAGCAGTTCTTC.

The chain joins TRBV5-6 to TRBJ2-5; possible D gene TRBD1, 5 bases. In germline, CDR1 is SGHDT, CDR2 YYEEEE. The CDR3 has 14 amino acids. Trimming cost V 3 bases and J 4 bases, with 13 bases left between them. CDR3 DNA: TGTGCCAGCAGCTCCGCAGGGTCGGGAGAGACCCAGTACTTC. This gives the protein CASSSAGSGETQYF.

V and J are TRBV7-2 and TRBJ1-1; 8 nucleotides agree with TRBD1. This CDR3 comprises 15 residues. Germline CDR1 SGHTA, CDR2 FQGNSA. Trimming took 5 bases from V and 11 from J; bases not matched to a gene: 16. CDR3 residues: CASSPDRGIQGVAFF. The CDR3 nucleotides read TGTGCCAGCAGCCCAGACAGGGGAATTCAGGGGGTGGCTTTCTTT.